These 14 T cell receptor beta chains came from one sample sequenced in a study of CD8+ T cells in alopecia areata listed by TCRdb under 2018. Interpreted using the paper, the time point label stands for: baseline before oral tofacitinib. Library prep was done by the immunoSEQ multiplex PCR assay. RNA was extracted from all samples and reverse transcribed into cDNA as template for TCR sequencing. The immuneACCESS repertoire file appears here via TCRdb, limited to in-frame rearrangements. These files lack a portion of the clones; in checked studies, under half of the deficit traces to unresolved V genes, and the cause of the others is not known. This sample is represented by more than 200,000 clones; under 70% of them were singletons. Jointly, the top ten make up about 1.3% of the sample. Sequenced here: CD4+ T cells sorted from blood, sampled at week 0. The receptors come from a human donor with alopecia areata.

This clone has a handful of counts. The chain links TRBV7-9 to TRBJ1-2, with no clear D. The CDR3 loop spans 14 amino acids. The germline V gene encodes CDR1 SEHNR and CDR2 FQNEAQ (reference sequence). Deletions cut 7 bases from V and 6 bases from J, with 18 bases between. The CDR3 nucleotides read TGTGCCAGCAACCGAGGGCAAGGGTCGAATGGCTACACCTTC. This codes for CASNRGQGSNGYTF.

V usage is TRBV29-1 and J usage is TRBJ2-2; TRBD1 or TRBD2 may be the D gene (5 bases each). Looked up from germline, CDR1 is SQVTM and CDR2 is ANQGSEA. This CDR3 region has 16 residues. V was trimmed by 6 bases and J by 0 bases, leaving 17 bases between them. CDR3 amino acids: CSVRGPRGANTGELFF. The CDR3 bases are TGCAGCGTCCGAGGGCCCCGAGGGGCGAACACCGGGGAGCTGTTTTTT.

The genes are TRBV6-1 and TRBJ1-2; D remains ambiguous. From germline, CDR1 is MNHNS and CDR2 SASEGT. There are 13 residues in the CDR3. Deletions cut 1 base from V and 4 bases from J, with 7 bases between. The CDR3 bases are TGTGCCAGCAGTGAAGGACTGGGCTATGGCTACACCTTC. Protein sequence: CASSEGLGYGYTF.

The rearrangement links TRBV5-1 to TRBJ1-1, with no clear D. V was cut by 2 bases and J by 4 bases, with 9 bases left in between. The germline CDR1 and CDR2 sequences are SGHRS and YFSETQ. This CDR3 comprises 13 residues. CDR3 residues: CASSLTLSTEAFF. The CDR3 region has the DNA TGCGCCAGCAGCTTAACTCTCAGCACTGAAGCTTTCTTT.

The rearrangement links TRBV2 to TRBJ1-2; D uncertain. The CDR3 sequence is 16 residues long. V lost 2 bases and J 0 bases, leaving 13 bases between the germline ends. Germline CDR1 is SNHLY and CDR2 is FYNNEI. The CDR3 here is CASSEMVWASNYGYTF. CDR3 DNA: TGTGCCAGCAGTGAAATGGTATGGGCGTCTAACTATGGCTACACCTTC.

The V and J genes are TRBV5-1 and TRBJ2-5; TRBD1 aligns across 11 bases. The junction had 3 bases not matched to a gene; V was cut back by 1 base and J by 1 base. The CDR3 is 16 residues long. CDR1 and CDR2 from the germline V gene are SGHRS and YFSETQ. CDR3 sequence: CASSLSGTGGQETQYF. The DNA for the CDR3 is TGCGCCAGCAGCTTGTCTGGGACAGGGGGCCAAGAGACCCAGTACTTC.

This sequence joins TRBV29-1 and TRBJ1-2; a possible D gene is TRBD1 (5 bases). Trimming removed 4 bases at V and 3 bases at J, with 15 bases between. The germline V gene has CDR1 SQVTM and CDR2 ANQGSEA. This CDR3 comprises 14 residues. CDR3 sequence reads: CSVGGLDRDYGYTF. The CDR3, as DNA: TGCAGCGTTGGGGGCCTTGACAGAGACTATGGCTACACCTTC.

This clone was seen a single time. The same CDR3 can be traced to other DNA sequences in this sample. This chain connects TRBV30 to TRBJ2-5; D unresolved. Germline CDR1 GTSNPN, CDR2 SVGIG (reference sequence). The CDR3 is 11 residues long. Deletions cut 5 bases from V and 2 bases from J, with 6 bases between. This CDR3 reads CAWGLQETQYF. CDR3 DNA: TGTGCCTGGGGCCTACAAGAGACCCAGTACTTC.

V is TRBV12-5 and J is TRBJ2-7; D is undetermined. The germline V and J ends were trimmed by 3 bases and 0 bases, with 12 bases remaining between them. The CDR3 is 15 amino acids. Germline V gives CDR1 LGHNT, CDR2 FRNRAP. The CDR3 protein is CASGFRLSDSYEQYF. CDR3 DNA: TGTGCTAGTGGTTTTAGGTTATCGGACTCCTACGAGCAGTACTTC.

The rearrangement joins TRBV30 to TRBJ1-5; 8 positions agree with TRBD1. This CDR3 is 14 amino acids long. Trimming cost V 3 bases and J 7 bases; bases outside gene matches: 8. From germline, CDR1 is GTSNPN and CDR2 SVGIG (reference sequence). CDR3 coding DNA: TGTGCCTGGAGATCCGGACAGGGACAACAGCCCCAGCATTTT. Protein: CAWRSGQGQQPQHF. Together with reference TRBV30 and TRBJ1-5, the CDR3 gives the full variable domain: SQTIHQWPATLVQPVGSPLSLECTVEGTSNPNLYWYRQAAGRGLQLLFYSVGIGQISSEVPQNLSASRPQDRQFILSSKKLLLSDSGFYLCAWRSGQGQQPQHFGDGTRLSIL.

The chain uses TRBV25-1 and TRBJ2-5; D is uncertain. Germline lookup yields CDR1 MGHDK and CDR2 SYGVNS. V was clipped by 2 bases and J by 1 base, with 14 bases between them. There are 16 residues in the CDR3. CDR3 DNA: TGTGCCAGCAGTGAAGGTATCTCGCACCGCCAAGAGACCCAGTACTTC. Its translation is CASSEGISHRQETQYF.

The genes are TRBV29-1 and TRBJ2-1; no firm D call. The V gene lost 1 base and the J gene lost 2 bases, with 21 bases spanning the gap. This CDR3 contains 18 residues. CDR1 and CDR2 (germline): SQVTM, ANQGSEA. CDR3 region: CSVEVPKLALPPYNEQFF. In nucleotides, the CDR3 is TGCAGCGTTGAAGTCCCTAAACTCGCTCTCCCCCCCTACAATGAGCAGTTCTTC.

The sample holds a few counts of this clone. CDR3 nucleotide sequence: TGTGCCAGCAGTTACTCTCGGAGCTCCTATAATTCACCCCTCCACTTT. Its translation: CASSYSRSSYNSPLHF. The gene calls are TRBV6-6 and TRBJ1-6; D call uncertain. Germline V lookup: CDR1 MNHNY, CDR2 SVGAGI (reference sequence). Trimming stripped 0 bases from V and 0 bases from J, with 6 bases between. The CDR3 loop spans 16 amino acids.

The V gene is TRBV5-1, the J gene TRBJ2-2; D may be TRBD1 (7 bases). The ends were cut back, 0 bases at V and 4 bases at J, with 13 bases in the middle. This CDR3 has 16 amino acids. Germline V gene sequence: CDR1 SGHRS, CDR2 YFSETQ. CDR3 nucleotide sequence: TGCGCCAGCAGCTTGGAACGACAGGGAGGCACCGGGGAGCTGTTTTTT. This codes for CASSLERQGGTGELFF.